This T cell receptor (beta chain) appears in the sequencing data of a study of cytomegalovirus exposure and HLA in healthy donors. Regarding this clone: Its antigen is not known.

V lost 1 base and J 0 bases, leaving 10 bases between the germline ends. Germline-derived CDR1 and CDR2 are SGHDT and YYEEEE. The CDR3 runs 15 residues. Study observations and caveats: It was only CMV serostatus that was available as immune exposure information. A previous analysis found most TCR beta V segments productive roughly 87% or roughly 30% of the time. Some V segments (TRBV6-2 and TRBV6-3 among them) were excluded as indistinguishable. According to a later analysis, most TCR beta chains associated with CMV appeared HLA-restricted.

Primers included in the PCR were 60 Vbeta and 13 Jbeta primers. Sequenced by immunoSEQ multiplex PCR; TCRdb stores in-frame clones only, minus some. The data contain about 130,000 clones, about 73% of them singletons. Material: PBMCs. The V and J genes are TRBV5-6 and TRBJ2-5; D is unresolved. This TCR derives from a woman in her sixties or seventies in good health and CMV-seropositive. Here the CDR3 DNA reads TGTGCCAGCAGCTTGTCCAATCGGGACCAAGAGACCCAGTACTTC. Translation: CASSLSNRDQETQYF.